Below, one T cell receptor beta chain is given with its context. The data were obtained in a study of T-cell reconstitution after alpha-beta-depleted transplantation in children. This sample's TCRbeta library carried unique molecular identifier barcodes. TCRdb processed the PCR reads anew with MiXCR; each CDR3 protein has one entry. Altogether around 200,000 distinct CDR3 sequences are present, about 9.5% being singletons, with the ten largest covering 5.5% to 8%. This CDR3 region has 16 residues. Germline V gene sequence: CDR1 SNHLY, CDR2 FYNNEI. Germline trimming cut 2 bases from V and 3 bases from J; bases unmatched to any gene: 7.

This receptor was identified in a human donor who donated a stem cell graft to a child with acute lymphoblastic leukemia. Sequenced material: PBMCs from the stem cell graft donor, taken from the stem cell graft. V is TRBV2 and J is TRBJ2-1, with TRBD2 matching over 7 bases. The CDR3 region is CASSETSVGFYNEQFF. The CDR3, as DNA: TGTGCCAGCAGTGAAACTAGCGTGGGGTTCTACAATGAGCAGTTCTTC.